This T cell receptor (beta chain) was recovered during a study of STAT3 mutations in large granular lymphocyte leukemia. Study summary: Among longitudinally sequenced T-LGLL patients, roughly half had canonical activating STAT3 mutations detected. Study results and caveats: In T-cell large granular lymphocyte leukemia, about half of patients showed multiple immunodominant subclonotypes.

Germline V gene lookup returns CDR1 MDHEN and CDR2 SYDVKM. The CDR3 is made up of 15 amino acids. Trimming pared 2 bases from V and 0 bases from J, leaving 10 bases between. Notes on this clone: Antigen unknown.

Measured with immunoSEQ multiplex PCR; TCRdb has only the in-frame clones, and not every one. Of tens of thousands of clones detected, 81% appear once; the ten largest clones hold approximately 0.43%. Sequenced: PBMCs. The V gene is TRBV28, the J gene TRBJ1-1; no definite D call. The receptor was derived from a human donor with T large granular lymphocyte leukemia. Some clones in this sample may be carry-over from other donors' samples. CDR3 in amino acids: CASSLVGRLNTEAFF. In DNA, the CDR3 is TGTGCCAGCAGTTTAGTGGGCCGATTGAACACTGAAGCTTTCTTT. The full variable domain, completed using reference TRBV28 and TRBJ1-1, is DVKVTQSSRYLVKRTGEKVFLECVQDMDHENMFWYRQDPGLGLRLIYFSYDVKMKEKGDIPEGYSVSREKKERFSLILESASTNQTSMYLCASSLVGRLNTEAFFGQGTRLTVV.